This passage covers 26 T cell receptor beta chains from one sample sequenced in a study of cytomegalovirus exposure and HLA in healthy donors. PCR primers comprised 60 Vbeta and 13 Jbeta primers. The table came from immunoSEQ multiplex PCR; TCRdb's copy has only in-frame clones and leaves some out. The sample consists of approximately 100,000 clones, more than 75% of them appearing once. Sequencing was carried out using PBMCs. The receptor set was obtained from a woman in her fifties or sixties in good health and CMV-seropositive.

The chain combines TRBV18 with TRBJ1-2; unclear D gene. Germline CDR1 and CDR2: KGHSH and LQKENI. Trimming removed 6 bases from V and 3 bases from J, with 14 bases in between. The CDR3 has 14 residues. The CDR3 DNA reads as TGTGCCAGCTCCTTCAGTGGTTCGCACTATGGCTACACCTTC. Translation: CASSFSGSHYGYTF.

V and J are TRBV15 and TRBJ2-2, with 9 bases identical to TRBD2. CDR1 is LNHNV, CDR2 YYDKDF, per germline (reference sequence). Germline trimming cut 7 bases from V and 0 bases from J; bases unmatched to any gene: 3. This CDR3 is built from 15 residues. Here the CDR3 DNA reads TGTGCCACCACAGCGGGGGGACCGAACACCGGGGAGCTGTTTTTT. Its translation is CATTAGGPNTGELFF.

CDR3 residues: CASSYWQNTEAFF. The CDR3 nucleotides read TGTGCCAGCAGTTACTGGCAGAACACTGAAGCTTTCTTT. V and J are TRBV6-6 and TRBJ1-1; no clear D gene. Trimming took 1 base from V and 1 from J, leaving 4 bases between them. Germline V lookup: CDR1 MNHNY, CDR2 SVGAGI (reference sequence). The CDR3 sequence is 13 residues long.

This chain uses TRBV19 with TRBJ1-4, with 8 bases aligning to TRBD1. The CDR3 sequence is 16 residues long. With V trimmed by 5 bases and J by 8 bases, 13 bases remained unmatched. Germline V gives CDR1 LNHDA, CDR2 SQIVND (reference sequence). The CDR3 DNA is TGTGCCAGTAGTGTCTTCGTGACAGGGGTTCGGGAAAAACTGTTTTTT. It yields the protein CASSVFVTGVREKLFF.

V usage is TRBV6-5 and J usage is TRBJ2-7; 10 nucleotides match TRBD2. Germline V gene sequence: CDR1 MNHEY, CDR2 SVGAGI. The CDR3 totals 16 residues. Trimming at V came to 0 bases and at J to 0 bases, leaving 2 bases not matched to a gene. The CDR3 coding sequence is TGTGCCAGCAGTTACTCTCGACTAGCGGGCTCCTACGAGCAGTACTTC. It translates to CASSYSRLAGSYEQYF.

This chain uses TRBV6-5 with TRBJ1-1; D may be TRBD1 (5 bases). CDR3 length: 14 amino acids. Germline CDR1 reads MNHEY; CDR2 reads SVGAGI. Trimming removed 11 bases at V and 1 base at J, with 17 bases between. The DNA for the CDR3 is TGTGCCCTAAATTGGGGGGGAGAGAACACTGAAGCTTTCTTT. Protein sequence: CALNWGGENTEAFF.

The chain uses TRBV13 and TRBJ1-6, with TRBD1 as a possible D gene (6 bases). Germline loops: CDR1 PRHDT, CDR2 FYEKMQ (reference sequence). V lost 4 bases and J 7 bases, leaving 14 bases between the germline ends. The CDR3 is 15 amino acids. The CDR3 reads CASSWDIGGNSPLHF. The CDR3 nucleotides are TGTGCCAGCAGCTGGGACATTGGGGGCAATTCACCCCTCCACTTT.

This clone was counted a few times. The chain couples TRBV6-1 to TRBJ1-2; D gene ambiguous. V lost 3 bases to trimming and J lost 8 bases, with 4 bases between them. From germline, CDR1 is MNHNS and CDR2 SASEGT. The CDR3 length is 10 residues. The DNA for the CDR3 is TGTGCCAGCAGTGAGGAGGGCTACACCTTC. This encodes CASSEEGYTF.

This chain connects TRBV28 to TRBJ1-1, with 7 bases lining up with TRBD1. This CDR3 is built from 16 residues. J was trimmed by 0 bases and V by 6 bases; bases with no gene match: 10. Germline lookup yields CDR1 MDHEN and CDR2 SYDVKM. The CDR3 DNA sequence: TGTGCCAGCAGGTCGGTGGGGACAGTGCTGAACACTGAAGCTTTCTTT. Amino acids: CASRSVGTVLNTEAFF. Complete variable domain (other parts from reference TRBV28 and TRBJ1-1): DVKVTQSSRYLVKRTGEKVFLECVQDMDHENMFWYRQDPGLGLRLIYFSYDVKMKEKGDIPEGYSVSREKKERFSLILESASTNQTSMYLCASRSVGTVLNTEAFFGQGTRLTVV.

The V and J genes are TRBV7-6 and TRBJ2-5; weak D call: TRBD1 (6 bases). The CDR3 consists of 15 residues. V gave up 2 bases and J gave up 3 bases, with 13 bases separating them. The V gene's germline CDR1 is SGHVS and CDR2 FNYEAQ. The CDR3 nucleotides are TGTGCCAGCAGCTTACCGCGACAGGCAGAAGAGACCCAGTACTTC. Amino acids: CASSLPRQAEETQYF.

On this clone: This sample includes further DNA sequences coding for the same CDR3. V gene TRBV5-4 combines with J gene TRBJ2-2; TRBD1 is a possible D gene (5 bases). V lost 0 bases, J lost 0 bases, and 6 bases lay in between. The CDR3 loop spans 15 amino acids. Per the germline V gene, CDR1 is SGHNT and CDR2 is YYREEE (reference sequence). The DNA of the CDR3 is TGTGCCAGCAGCTTGGGGGGCGCGAACACCGGGGAGCTGTTTTTT. Protein sequence: CASSLGGANTGELFF.

The rearrangement uses TRBV7-2 and TRBJ1-1, with 9 bases fitting TRBD1. Germline trimming cut 1 base from V and 5 bases from J; bases unmatched to any gene: 2. This CDR3 spans 14 amino acids. CDR1 is SGHTA, CDR2 FQGNSA, per germline. The CDR3 loop reads CASSLDRGRTEAFF. CDR3 nucleotide sequence: TGTGCCAGCAGCTTAGACAGGGGGCGTACTGAAGCTTTCTTT.

The chain links TRBV6-5 to TRBJ2-1; 11 positions agree with TRBD2. Per the germline V gene, CDR1 is MNHEY and CDR2 is SVGAGI. The CDR3 contains 15 residues. V shed 0 bases, J shed 9 bases, and the junction held 4 bases outside the gene matches. CDR3 bases: TGTGCCAGCAGTTACTCGGGACTAGCGGTGGTTGAGCAGTTCTTC. It codes for CASSYSGLAVVEQFF.

The V call is TRBV9, the J call TRBJ2-6; 9 bases are shared with TRBD1. The CDR3 loop spans 15 amino acids. Germline V gene sequence: CDR1 SGDLS, CDR2 YYNGEE. The trim removed 3 bases at V and 4 bases at J, leaving 2 bases unmatched. Here the CDR3 DNA reads TGTGCCAGCAGCGGACAGGGGGACGGGGCCAACGTCCTGACTTTC. This encodes CASSGQGDGANVLTF.

The chain links TRBV2 to TRBJ2-1, with TRBD2 identical over 8 bases. CDR3 length: 15 amino acids. J was trimmed by 7 bases and V by 4 bases; bases with no gene match: 9. Germline loops: CDR1 SNHLY, CDR2 FYNNEI. This CDR3 is CASSAQRGSLNEQFF. CDR3 DNA: TGTGCCAGCAGTGCCCAGCGGGGGTCCTTGAATGAGCAGTTCTTC. The full variable domain, completed using reference TRBV2 and TRBJ2-1, is EPEVTQTPSHQVTQMGQEVILRCVPISNHLYFYWYRQILGQKVEFLVSFYNNEISEKSEIFDDQFSVERPDGSNFTLKIRSTKLEDSAMYFCASSAQRGSLNEQFFGPGTRLTVL.

The rearrangement uses TRBV2 and TRBJ2-1; possibly TRBD2 for D (5 bases). Germline CDR1 reads SNHLY; CDR2 reads FYNNEI. Trimming removed 6 bases from V and 1 base from J, with 16 bases in between. The CDR3 extends over 16 amino acids. CDR3 coding DNA: TGTGCCAGCAGCCCCCGTTTGGGCGGGTCCTACAATGAGCAGTTCTTC. Translated: CASSPRLGGSYNEQFF.

The rearrangement links TRBV5-1 to TRBJ1-2; 8 bases agree with TRBD1. Germline V CDR1 and CDR2: SGHRS, YFSETQ. CDR3 length equals 15 residues. The J segment lost 8 bases and the V segment lost 1 base, leaving 10 bases of the junction unmatched. The CDR3 DNA follows: TGCGCCAGCAGCTTGCAGGGCGACAGGGGCCAGGGCTACACCTTC. This encodes CASSLQGDRGQGYTF.

CDR3 in amino acids: CASSQEKFGGQPQHF. CDR3 DNA: TGTGCCAGCAGCCAAGAAAAGTTCGGGGGACAGCCCCAGCATTTT. The chain recombines TRBV4-2 with TRBJ1-5; D perhaps matches TRBD1 (5 bases). V lost 0 bases and J lost 7, with 13 bases in between. The germline CDR1 and CDR2 sequences are LGHNA and YNFKEQ. The CDR3 contains 15 residues.

The genes are TRBV18 and TRBJ1-4, with D hard to call. V gave up 6 bases and J gave up 8 bases, with 10 bases separating them. Germline V lookup: CDR1 KGHSH, CDR2 LQKENI. The CDR3 consists of 12 residues. CDR3 sequence reads: CASSRLGEKLFF. CDR3 coding DNA: TGTGCCAGCTCTCGACTCGGGGAAAAACTGTTTTTT.

This chain connects TRBV2 to TRBJ1-2, with 7 positions matching TRBD1. V dropped 0 bases and J dropped 4; count of bases not matched to a gene: 5. Per the germline V gene, CDR1 is SNHLY and CDR2 is FYNNEI. This CDR3 is 15 amino acids long. In DNA form, the CDR3 reads TGTGCCAGCAGTGAAGCTAGGGGGCTAGTCTATGGCTACACCTTC. Translation gives CASSEARGLVYGYTF.

The chain combines TRBV7-9 with TRBJ1-2; D remains ambiguous. The V and J ends lost 5 bases and 2 bases respectively, with 15 bases between them. The CDR3 sequence is 15 residues long. Germline V gene data show CDR1 as SEHNR and CDR2 as FQNEAQ (reference sequence). The CDR3 region has the DNA TGTGCCAGCAGCGCCGGTTGGACTGAGAACTATGGCTACACCTTC. Its translation is CASSAGWTENYGYTF.

This clone occurred a few times. The genes are TRBV5-4 and TRBJ2-7; D is undetermined. V lost 4 bases to trimming and J lost 7 bases, with 15 bases between them. The V gene's germline CDR1 is SGHNT and CDR2 YYREEE (reference sequence). There are 13 residues in the CDR3. The CDR3 is CASSLNIYSEQYF. The CDR3 bases are TGTGCCAGCAGCCTTAATATATACAGTGAGCAGTACTTC. The full variable domain, completed using reference TRBV5-4 and TRBJ2-7, is ETGVTQSPTHLIKTRGQQVTLRCSSQSGHNTVSWYQQALGQGPQFIFQYYREEENGRGNFPPRFSGLQFPNYSSELNVNALELDDSALYLCASSLNIYSEQYFGPGTRLTVT.

The V gene is TRBV6-5, the J gene TRBJ1-2; tentatively, D is TRBD1 (6 bases). CDR1 and CDR2 from the germline V gene are MNHEY and SVGAGI. Trimming cost V 4 bases and J 8 bases, with 11 bases left between them. The CDR3 runs to 12 residues. This CDR3 is CASSSGTQGYTF. In nucleotides, the CDR3 is TGTGCCAGCAGTTCCGGGACACAAGGCTACACCTTC.

Only one count was recorded for this clone. The chain is built from TRBV29-1 and TRBJ1-1; D is possibly TRBD1 (5 bases). This CDR3 is built from 14 residues. Looked up from germline, CDR1 is SQVTM and CDR2 is ANQGSEA. The germline V and J ends were trimmed by 7 bases and 5 bases, with 20 bases remaining between them. The CDR3: CSGSRQSGGTEAFF. As DNA, the CDR3 is TGCAGCGGGTCACGACAGTCCGGGGGGACTGAAGCTTTCTTT. Based on the CDR3 plus reference TRBV29-1 and TRBJ1-1, the full variable domain is SAVISQKPSRDICQRGTSLTIQCQVDSQVTMMFWYRQQPGQSLTLIATANQGSEATYESGFVIDKFPISRPNLTFSTLTVSNMSPEDSSIYLCSGSRQSGGTEAFFGQGTRLTVV.

The V gene is TRBV18, the J gene TRBJ2-7; 8 bases line up with TRBD1. The V and J ends lost 5 bases and 2 bases, in that order; junction bases with no gene match: 5. The CDR3 spans 14 residues. Germline CDR1 is KGHSH and CDR2 is LQKENI. The CDR3 loop is CASSRQGSTYEQYF. DNA of the CDR3: TGTGCCAGCTCAAGACAGGGGTCGACCTACGAGCAGTACTTC.

V is TRBV30 and J is TRBJ1-1, with D maybe TRBD1 (6 bases). In germline, CDR1 is GTSNPN, CDR2 SVGIG (reference sequence). This CDR3 is built from 15 residues. Trimming cost V 5 bases and J 5 bases, with 21 bases left between them. CDR3 region: CAWSRGGGRWTEAFF. In nucleotides, the CDR3 is TGTGCCTGGTCTAGAGGGGGGGGCAGGTGGACTGAAGCTTTCTTT.